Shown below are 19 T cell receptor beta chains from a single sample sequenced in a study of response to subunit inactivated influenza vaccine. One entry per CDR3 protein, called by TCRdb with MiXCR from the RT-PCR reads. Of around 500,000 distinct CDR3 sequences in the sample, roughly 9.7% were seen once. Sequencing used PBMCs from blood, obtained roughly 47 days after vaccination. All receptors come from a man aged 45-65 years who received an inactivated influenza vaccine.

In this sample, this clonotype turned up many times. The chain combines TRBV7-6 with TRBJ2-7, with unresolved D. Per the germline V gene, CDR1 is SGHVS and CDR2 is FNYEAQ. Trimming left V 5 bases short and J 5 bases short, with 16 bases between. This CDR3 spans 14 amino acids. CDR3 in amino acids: CASSPDAASNEQYF. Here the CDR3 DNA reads TGTGCCAGCAGCCCAGATGCAGCTTCTAACGAGCAGTACTTC.

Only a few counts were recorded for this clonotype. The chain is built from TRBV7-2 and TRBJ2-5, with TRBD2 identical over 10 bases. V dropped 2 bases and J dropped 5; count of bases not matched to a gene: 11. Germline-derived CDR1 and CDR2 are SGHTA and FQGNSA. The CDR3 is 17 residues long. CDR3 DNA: TGTGCCAGCAGCTTAAAGCTAGCGGGGGTGGTAGGTGAGACCCAGTACTTC. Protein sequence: CASSLKLAGVVGETQYF.

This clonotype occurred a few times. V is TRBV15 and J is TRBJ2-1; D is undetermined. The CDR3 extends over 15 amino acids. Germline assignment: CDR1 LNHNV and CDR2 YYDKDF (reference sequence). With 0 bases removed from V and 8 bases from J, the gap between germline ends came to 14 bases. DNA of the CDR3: TGTGCCACCAGCAGAGATGGTCGCCTCTGGGATGAGCAGTTCTTC. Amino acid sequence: CATSRDGRLWDEQFF. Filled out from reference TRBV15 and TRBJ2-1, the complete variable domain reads DAMVIQNPRYQVTQFGKPVTLSCSQTLNHNVMYWYQQKSSQAPKLLFHYYDKDFNNEADTPDNFQSRRPNTSFCFLDIRSPGLGDTAMYLCATSRDGRLWDEQFFGPGTRLTVL.

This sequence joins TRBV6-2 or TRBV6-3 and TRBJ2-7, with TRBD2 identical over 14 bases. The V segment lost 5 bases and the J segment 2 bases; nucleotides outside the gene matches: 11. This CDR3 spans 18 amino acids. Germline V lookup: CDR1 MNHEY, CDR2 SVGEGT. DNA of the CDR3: TGTGCCAGCAGTAGATCCGGGACTAGCGGGGGTCCAGCCTACGAGCAGTACTTC. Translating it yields CASSRSGTSGGPAYEQYF.

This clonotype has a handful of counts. In nucleotides, the CDR3 is TGCGCCAGCAGCCAAGGGACAGGGGGCCTTAACTATGGCTACACCTTC. Its protein product is CASSQGTGGLNYGYTF. The V gene is TRBV4-1, the J gene TRBJ1-2; 11 bases fit TRBD1. The junction had 2 bases not matched to a gene; V was cut back by 1 base and J by 1 base. Germline assignment: CDR1 MGHRA and CDR2 YSYEKL. This CDR3 has 16 amino acids.

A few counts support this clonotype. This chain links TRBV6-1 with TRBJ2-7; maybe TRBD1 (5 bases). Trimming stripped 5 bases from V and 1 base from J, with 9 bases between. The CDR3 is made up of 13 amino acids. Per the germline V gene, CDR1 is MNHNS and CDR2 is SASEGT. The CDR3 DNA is TGTGCCAGCAGTAAGGGGAAATCCTACGAGCAGTACTTC. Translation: CASSKGKSYEQYF.

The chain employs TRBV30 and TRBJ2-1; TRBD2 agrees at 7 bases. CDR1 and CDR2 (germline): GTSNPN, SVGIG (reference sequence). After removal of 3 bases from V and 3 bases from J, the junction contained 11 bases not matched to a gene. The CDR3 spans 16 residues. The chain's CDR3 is CAWRDPTSVVYNEQFF. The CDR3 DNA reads TGTGCCTGGAGGGACCCTACTAGCGTAGTCTACAATGAGCAGTTCTTC.

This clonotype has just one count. CDR3 nucleotides: TGTGCCAGCAGCCAAATAGGGGGGACCACTGAAGCTTTCTTT. This translates into CASSQIGGTTEAFF. The chain has TRBV3-1 and TRBJ1-1; tentatively, D is TRBD1 (6 bases). V lost 2 bases and J 4 bases, leaving 11 bases between the germline ends. Per the germline V gene, CDR1 is LGHDT and CDR2 is YNNKEL (reference sequence). This CDR3 region has 14 residues.

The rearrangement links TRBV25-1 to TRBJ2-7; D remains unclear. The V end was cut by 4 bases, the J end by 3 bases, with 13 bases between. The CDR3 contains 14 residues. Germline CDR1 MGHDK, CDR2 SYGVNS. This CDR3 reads CASSGVGFNYEQYF. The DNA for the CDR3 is TGTGCCAGCAGTGGCGTTGGCTTCAACTACGAGCAGTACTTC.

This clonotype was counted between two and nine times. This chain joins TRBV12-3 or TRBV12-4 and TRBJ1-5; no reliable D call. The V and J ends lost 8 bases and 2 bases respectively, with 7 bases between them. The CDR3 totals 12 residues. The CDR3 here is CASGNGNQPQHF. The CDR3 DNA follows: TGTGCCAGCGGTAACGGCAATCAGCCCCAGCATTTT.

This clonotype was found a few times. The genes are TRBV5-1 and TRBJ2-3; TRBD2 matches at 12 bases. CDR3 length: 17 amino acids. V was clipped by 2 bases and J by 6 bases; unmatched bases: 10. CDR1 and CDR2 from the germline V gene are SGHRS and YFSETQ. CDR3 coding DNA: TGCGCCAGCAGCTTAATTCAGCGAGGACTAGCGGGGGATACGCAGTATTTT. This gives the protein CASSLIQRGLAGDTQYF.

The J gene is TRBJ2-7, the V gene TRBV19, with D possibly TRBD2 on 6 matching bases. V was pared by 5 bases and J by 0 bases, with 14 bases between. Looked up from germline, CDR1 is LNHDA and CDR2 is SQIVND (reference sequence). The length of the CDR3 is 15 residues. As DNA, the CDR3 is TGTGCCAGTAGTCGACTCAGCGGGTCCTCCTACGAGCAGTACTTC. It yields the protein CASSRLSGSSYEQYF.

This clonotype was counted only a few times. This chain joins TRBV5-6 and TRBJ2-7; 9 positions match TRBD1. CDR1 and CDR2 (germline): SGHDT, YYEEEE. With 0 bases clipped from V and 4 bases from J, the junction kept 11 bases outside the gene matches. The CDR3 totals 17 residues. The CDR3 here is CASSLAFRVTGGYEQYF. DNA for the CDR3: TGTGCCAGCAGCTTGGCCTTCCGTGTGACAGGGGGTTACGAGCAGTACTTC. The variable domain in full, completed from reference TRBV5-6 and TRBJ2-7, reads DAGVTQSPTHLIKTRGQQVTLRCSPKSGHDTVSWYQQALGQGPQFIFQYYEEEERQRGNFPDRFSGHQFPNYSSELNVNALLLGDSALYLCASSLAFRVTGGYEQYFGPGTRLTVT.

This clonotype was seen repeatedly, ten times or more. This CDR3 is CASSQAANTEAFF. DNA of the CDR3: TGTGCCAGCAGCCAAGCGGCGAACACTGAAGCTTTCTTT. This rearrangement joins TRBV7-3 to TRBJ1-1, with D hard to call. CDR1 is SGHTA, CDR2 FQGTGA, per germline. V lost 5 bases, J lost 1 base, and 8 bases lay in between. This CDR3 comprises 13 residues.

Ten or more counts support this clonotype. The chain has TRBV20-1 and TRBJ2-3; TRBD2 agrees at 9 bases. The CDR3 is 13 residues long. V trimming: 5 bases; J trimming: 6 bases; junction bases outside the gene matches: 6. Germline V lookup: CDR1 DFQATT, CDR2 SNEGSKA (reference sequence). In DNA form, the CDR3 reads TGCAGTGCTGTTATTAGCGGGAGTGATACGCAGTATTTT. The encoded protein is CSAVISGSDTQYF.

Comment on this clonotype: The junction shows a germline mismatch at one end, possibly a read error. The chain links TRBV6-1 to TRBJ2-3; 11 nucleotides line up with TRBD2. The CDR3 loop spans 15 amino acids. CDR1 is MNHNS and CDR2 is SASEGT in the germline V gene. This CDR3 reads CASSKASGRTDTQYF. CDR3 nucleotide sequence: TGTGCCAGCAGTAAAGCTAGCGGGAGGACAGATACGCAGTATTTT.

The CDR3 spells CASSPSPNQETQYF. CDR3 nucleotide sequence: TGTGCCAGCAGCCCTAGCCCCAACCAAGAGACCCAGTACTTC. The gene calls are TRBV11-3 and TRBJ2-5; possible D gene TRBD2, 5 bases. The CDR3 is 14 amino acids. With 5 bases removed from V and 0 bases from J, the gap between germline ends came to 10 bases. The germline V gene has CDR1 SGHNT and CDR2 YENEEA.

The DNA for the CDR3 is TGTGCCAGCAGTTTTGTGGGGGCAGGACAGCCCCAGCATTTT. This gives the protein CASSFVGAGQPQHF. The V gene is TRBV28, the J gene TRBJ1-5; possible D gene TRBD1, 6 bases. This CDR3 contains 14 residues. Deletions cut 3 bases from V and 7 bases from J, with 13 bases between. Germline CDR1 is MDHEN and CDR2 is SYDVKM.

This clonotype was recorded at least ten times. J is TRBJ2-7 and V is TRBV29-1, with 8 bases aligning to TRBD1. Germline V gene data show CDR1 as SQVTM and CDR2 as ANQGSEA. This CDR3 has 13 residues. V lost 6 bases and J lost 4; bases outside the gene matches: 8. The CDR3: CSVATGDSYEQYF. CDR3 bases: TGCAGCGTAGCGACAGGGGATAGTTACGAGCAGTACTTC.